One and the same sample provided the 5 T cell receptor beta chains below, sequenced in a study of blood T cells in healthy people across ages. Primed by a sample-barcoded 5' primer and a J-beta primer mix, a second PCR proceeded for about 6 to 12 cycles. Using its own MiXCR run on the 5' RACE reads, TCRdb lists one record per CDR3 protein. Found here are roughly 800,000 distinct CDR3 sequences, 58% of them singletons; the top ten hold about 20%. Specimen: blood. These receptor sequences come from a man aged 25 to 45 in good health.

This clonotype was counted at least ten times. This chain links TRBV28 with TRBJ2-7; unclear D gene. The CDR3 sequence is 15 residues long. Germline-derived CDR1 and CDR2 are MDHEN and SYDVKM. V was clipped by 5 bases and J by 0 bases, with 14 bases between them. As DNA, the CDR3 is TGTGCCAGCAGTCTCCCCCCAGGCAGCTCCTACGAGCAGTACTTC. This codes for CASSLPPGSSYEQYF.

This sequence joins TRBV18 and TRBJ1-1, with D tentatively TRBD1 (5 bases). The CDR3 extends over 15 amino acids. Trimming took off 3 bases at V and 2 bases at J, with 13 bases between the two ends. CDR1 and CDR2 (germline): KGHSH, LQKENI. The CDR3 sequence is CASSPGGTVNTEAFF. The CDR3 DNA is TGTGCCAGCTCACCGGGAGGGACGGTAAACACTGAAGCTTTCTTT. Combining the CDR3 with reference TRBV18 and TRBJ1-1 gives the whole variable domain NAGVMQNPRHLVRRRGQEARLRCSPMKGHSHVYWYRQLPEEGLKFMVYLQKENIIDESGMPKERFSAEFPKEGPSILRIQQVVRGDSAAYFCASSPGGTVNTEAFFGQGTRLTVV.

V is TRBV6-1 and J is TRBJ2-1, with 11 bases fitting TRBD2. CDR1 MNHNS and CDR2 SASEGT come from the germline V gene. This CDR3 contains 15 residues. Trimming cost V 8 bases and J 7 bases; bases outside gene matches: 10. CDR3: CASRGSSGRRNEQFF. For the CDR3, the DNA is TGTGCCAGCCGAGGGTCTAGCGGGAGGAGAAATGAGCAGTTCTTC.

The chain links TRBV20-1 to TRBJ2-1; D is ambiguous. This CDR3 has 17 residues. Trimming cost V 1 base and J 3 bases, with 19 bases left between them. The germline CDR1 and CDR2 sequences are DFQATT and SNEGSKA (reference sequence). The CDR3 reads CSARGMDTHVLYNEQFF. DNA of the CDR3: TGCAGTGCTAGAGGCATGGATACACACGTTCTCTACAATGAGCAGTTCTTC.

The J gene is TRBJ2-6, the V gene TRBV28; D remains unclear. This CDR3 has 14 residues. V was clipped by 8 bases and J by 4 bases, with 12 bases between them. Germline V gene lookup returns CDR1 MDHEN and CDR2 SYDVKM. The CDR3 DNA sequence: TGTGCCAGCGAGGACCGTTCGGGGGCCAACGTCCTGACTTTC. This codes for CASEDRSGANVLTF.